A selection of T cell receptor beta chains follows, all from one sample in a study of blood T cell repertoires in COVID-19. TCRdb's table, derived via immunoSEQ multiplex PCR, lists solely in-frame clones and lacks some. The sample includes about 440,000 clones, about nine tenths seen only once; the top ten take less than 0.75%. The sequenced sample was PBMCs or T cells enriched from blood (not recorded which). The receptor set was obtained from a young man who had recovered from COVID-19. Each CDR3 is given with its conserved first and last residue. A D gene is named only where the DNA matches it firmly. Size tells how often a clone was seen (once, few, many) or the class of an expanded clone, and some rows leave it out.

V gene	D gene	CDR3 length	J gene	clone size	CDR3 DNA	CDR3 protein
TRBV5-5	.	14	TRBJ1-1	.	TGTGCCAGCAGCTTGTTGGCAGGGGTAAATGAAGCTTTCTTT	CASSLLAGVNEAFF
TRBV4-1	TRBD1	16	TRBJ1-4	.	TGCGCCAGCAGCCAAGATAGGGACAGAGGTAATGAAAAACTGTTTTTT	CASSQDRDRGNEKLFF
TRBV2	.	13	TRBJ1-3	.	TGTGCCAGCACGACAGGTTTTAATCGGGCATATTATTTT	CASTTGFNRAYYF
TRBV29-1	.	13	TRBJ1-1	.	TGCAGCGCCCAACTGAGGGTTCACACTGAAGCTTTCTTT	CSAQLRVHTEAFF
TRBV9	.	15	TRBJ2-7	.	TGTGCCAGCAGTGAATACGGGACACGCTCCTACGAGCAGTACTTC	CASSEYGTRSYEQYF
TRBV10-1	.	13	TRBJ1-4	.	TGCGCCAGCAGACGAGACGGGAATGAAAAACTGTTTTTT	CASRRDGNEKLFF
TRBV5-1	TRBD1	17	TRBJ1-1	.	TGCGCCAGCAGCTTGAGAGGGACCACAGGGGGCGGCACTGAAGCTTTCTTT	CASSLRGTTGGGTEAFF
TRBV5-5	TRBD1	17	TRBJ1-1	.	TGTGCCAGCAGCTTATTTACAGGGGGCCGAGGGAACACTGAAGCTTTCTTT	CASSLFTGGRGNTEAFF
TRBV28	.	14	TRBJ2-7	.	TGTGCCAGCAGTTTCGGAGCGGGCACTTACGAGCAGTACTTC	CASSFGAGTYEQYF
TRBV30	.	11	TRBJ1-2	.	TGTGCCTGGGGACTGGGAGCTGGCTACACCTTC	CAWGLGAGYTF
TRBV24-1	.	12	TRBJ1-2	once	TGTGCCACCAGTGCAGGTCCCTATGGCTACACCTTC	CATSAGPYGYTF
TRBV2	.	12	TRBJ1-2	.	TGTGCCAGCAGTGGGACTGGTTATGGCTACACCTTC	CASSGTGYGYTF
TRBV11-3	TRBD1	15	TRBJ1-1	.	TGTGCCAGCAGCGAACAGGGGGAAATGAACACTGAAGCTTTCTTT	CASSEQGEMNTEAFF
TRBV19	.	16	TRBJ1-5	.	TGTGCCAGTAGTATCCCCGCAGGGAAGGAAGATCAGCCCCAGCATTTT	CASSIPAGKEDQPQHF
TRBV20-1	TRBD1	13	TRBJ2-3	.	TGCAGTGCTAGTAGGACAGGGAAAGATACGCAGTATTTT	CSASRTGKDTQYF
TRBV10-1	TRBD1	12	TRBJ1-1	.	TGCGCCAGCAGGGGACAGGGGACTGAAGCTTTCTTT	CASRGQGTEAFF
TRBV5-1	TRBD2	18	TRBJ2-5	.	TGCGCCAGCAGCTTAGGGACTAGCGTCGGGGGACGGGAGGAGACCCAGTACTTC	CASSLGTSVGGREETQYF
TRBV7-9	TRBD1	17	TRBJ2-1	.	TGTGCCAGCAGCTTACTAGGACAGGGGATGGCTTACAATGAGCAGTTCTTC	CASSLLGQGMAYNEQFF
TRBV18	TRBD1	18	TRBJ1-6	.	TGTGCCAGCTCACTAAGCGGACAGGGCCCAACCTATAATTCACCCCTCCACTTT	CASSLSGQGPTYNSPLHF
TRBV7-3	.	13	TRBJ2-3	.	TGTGCCAGCAGCGCAACAGGGACAGATACGCAGTATTTT	CASSATGTDTQYF
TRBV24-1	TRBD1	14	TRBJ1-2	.	TGTGCCACCAGTGATGCCGGGACAGCGAATGGCTACACCTTC	CATSDAGTANGYTF
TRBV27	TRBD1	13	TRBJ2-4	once	TGTGCCAGCCCCGGCAGGGGGCAAAACATTCAGTACTTC	CASPGRGQNIQYF
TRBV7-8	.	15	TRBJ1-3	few	TGTGCCAGCAGCCATAGAATAATAACTGGAAACACCATATATTTT	CASSHRIITGNTIYF
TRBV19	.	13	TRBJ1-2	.	TGTGCCAGTAGGGTACAGGGAAGAGATGGCTACACCTTC	CASRVQGRDGYTF
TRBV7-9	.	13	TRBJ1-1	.	TGTGCCAGCAGCGCACAGGACGCCACTGAAGCTTTCTTT	CASSAQDATEAFF
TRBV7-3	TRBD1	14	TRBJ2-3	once	TGTGCCAGCAGCCGGACAGGGCAGCCAGATACGCAGTATTTT	CASSRTGQPDTQYF
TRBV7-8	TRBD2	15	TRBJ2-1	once	TGTGCCAGCAGTCCAGTGGGCGGGAGGGCCAATGAGCAGTTCTTC	CASSPVGGRANEQFF
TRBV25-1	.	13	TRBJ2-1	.	TGTGCCAGCTGCGAGGGGGGGGCCGATGAGCAGTTCTTC	CASCEGGADEQFF